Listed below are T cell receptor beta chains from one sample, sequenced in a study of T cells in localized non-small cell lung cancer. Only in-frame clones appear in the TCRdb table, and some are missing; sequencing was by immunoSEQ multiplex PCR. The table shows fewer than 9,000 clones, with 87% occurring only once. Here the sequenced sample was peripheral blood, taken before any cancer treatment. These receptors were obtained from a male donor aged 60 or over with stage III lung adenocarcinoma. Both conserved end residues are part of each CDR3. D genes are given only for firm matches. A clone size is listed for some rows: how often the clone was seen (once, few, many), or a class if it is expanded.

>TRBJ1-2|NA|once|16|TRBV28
TGTGCCAGCACCATTTCGGGGGGCGGGGGCAACTATGGCTACACCTTC
CASTISGGGGNYGYTF
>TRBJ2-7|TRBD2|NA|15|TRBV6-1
TGTGCCAGCAGTGGTAGACTAGCCGCCAGTCAAGAGCAGTACTTC
CASSGRLAASQEQYF
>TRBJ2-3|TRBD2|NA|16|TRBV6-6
TGTGCCAGCAGGGGGCTAGCGGGAGTTTTAACAGATACTCAGTATTTT
CASRGLAGVLTDTQYF
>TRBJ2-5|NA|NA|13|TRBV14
TGTGCCAGCAGCCTTGGTCCAAGGGAGACCCAGTACTTC
CASSLGPRETQYF
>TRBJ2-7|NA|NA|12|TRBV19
TGTGCCAGTAGCTCGGGACTCTACGAGCAGTACTTC
CASSSGLYEQYF
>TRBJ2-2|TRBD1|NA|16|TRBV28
TGTGCCAGCAGAACTCCGGCCGGACAGGGGGGCGGGGAGCTGTTTTTT
CASRTPAGQGGGELFF
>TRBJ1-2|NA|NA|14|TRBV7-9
TGTGCCAGCAGCTCCTTGGACCGTAACTATGGCTACACCTTC
CASSSLDRNYGYTF
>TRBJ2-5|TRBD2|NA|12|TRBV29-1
TGCAGCGTTCTAGCGGGGCCTAGGACCCAGTACTTC
CSVLAGPRTQYF
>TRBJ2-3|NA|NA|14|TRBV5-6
TGTGCCAGCAGCTCCTTCGGACTCTCAGATACGCAGTATTTT
CASSSFGLSDTQYF
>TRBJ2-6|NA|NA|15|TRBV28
TGTGCCAGCAGCGGCGGCCTCTCTGGGGCCAACGTCCTGACTTTC
CASSGGLSGANVLTF
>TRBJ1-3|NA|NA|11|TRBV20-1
TGCAGTGCCCCGGGGGGAAACACCATATATTTT
CSAPGGNTIYF
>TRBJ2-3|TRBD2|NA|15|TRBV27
TGTGCCAGCAGTTTAGGCGGGAGTGTAACAGATACGCAGTATTTT
CASSLGGSVTDTQYF
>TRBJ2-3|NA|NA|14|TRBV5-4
TGTGCCAGCAGCTTGGGAGCGGCGCGGGATACGCAGTATTTT
CASSLGAARDTQYF
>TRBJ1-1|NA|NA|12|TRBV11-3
TGTGCCAGCAGCTTAGATTCGAGGGACGCTTTCTTT
CASSLDSRDAFF
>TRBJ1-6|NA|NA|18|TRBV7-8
TGTGCCAGCAGCTTAGCGAGAAGTGGTAGCTCCTATAATTCACCCCTCCACTTT
CASSLARSGSSYNSPLHF
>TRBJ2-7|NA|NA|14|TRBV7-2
TGTGCCAGCAGCCAACCGGACAGAAGCTACGAGCAGTACTTC
CASSQPDRSYEQYF
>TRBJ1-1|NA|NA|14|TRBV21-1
TGTGCCAGCAGCCCCACGGAGGGACCCACTGAAGCTTTCTTT
CASSPTEGPTEAFF
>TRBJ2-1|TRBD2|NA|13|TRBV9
TGTGCCAGCAGCTCTACTAGCGTCGATGAGCAGTTCTTC
CASSSTSVDEQFF
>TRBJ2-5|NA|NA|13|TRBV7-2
TGTGCCAGCAGCTCAGGGACCGCAGAGACCCAGTACTTC
CASSSGTAETQYF
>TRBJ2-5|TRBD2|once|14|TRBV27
TGTGCCAGCAGTTTAGGGCGGGGGGGAGAGACCCAGTACTTC
CASSLGRGGETQYF
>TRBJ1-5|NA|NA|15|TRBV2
TGTGCCAGCAGGGGGGGCAGGGGAGGCAATCAGCCCCAGCATTTT
CASRGGRGGNQPQHF
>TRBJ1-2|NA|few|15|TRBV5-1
TGCGCCAGCAGCTTGGAAACGGGAAGGGGCTATGGCTACACCTTC
CASSLETGRGYGYTF
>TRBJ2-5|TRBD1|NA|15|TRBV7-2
TGTGCCAGCAGCCTGGACAGGGGCGTGAGCGAGACCCAGTACTTC
CASSLDRGVSETQYF
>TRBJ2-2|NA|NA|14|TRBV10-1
TGCGCCAGCAGTGCGGCGGGAAACACCGGGGAGCTGTTTTTT
CASSAAGNTGELFF
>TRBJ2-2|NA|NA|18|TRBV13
TGTGCCAGCAGCTTAGTAAGAGTGGGCGGGCTGAACACCGGGGAGCTGTTTTTT
CASSLVRVGGLNTGELFF
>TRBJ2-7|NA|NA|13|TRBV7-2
TGTGCCAGCAGGGCAGGGGGAGGCGGCGAGCAGTACTTC
CASRAGGGGEQYF
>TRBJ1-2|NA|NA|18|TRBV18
TGTGCCAGCTCACCAACCCGGGCCTCGCCGCTAGCTAACTATGGCTACACCTTC
CASSPTRASPLANYGYTF
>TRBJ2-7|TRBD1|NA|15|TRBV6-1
TGTGCGACACTGAAGGATGGACAGGGACTTGGGGAGCAGTACTTC
CATLKDGQGLGEQYF
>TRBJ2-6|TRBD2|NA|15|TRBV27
TGTGCCAGCAAAGGCGGGGGCTCTGGGGCCAACGTCCTGACTTTC
CASKGGGSGANVLTF
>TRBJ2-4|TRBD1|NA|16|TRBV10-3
TGTGCCACTTCCGGGACAGGGGGTGGGTCCAAAAACATTCAGTACTTC
CATSGTGGGSKNIQYF
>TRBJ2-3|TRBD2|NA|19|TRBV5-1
TGCGCCAGCAGCCCGACCCGGCTAGCGGGGGGGCCAAGGTCAGATACGCAGTATTTT
CASSPTRLAGGPRSDTQYF
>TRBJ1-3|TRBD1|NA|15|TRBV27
TGTGCCAGCAGTTCGACAGGGGATTCTGGAAACACCATATATTTT
CASSSTGDSGNTIYF
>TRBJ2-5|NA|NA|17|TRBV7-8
TGTGCCAGCAGCATCACCCGGGGGACCCTCGGGGAAGAGACCCAGTACTTC
CASSITRGTLGEETQYF
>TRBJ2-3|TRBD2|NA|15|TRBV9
TGTGCCAGCAGCCTTAGCGGGAGTAGCACAGATACGCAGTATTTT
CASSLSGSSTDTQYF
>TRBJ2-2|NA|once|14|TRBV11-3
TGTGCCAGCAGCTTAGGGCCGGCCACCGGGGAGCTGTTTTTT
CASSLGPATGELFF
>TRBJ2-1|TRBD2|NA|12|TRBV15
TGTGCCACCAGCGGACTAGACCCCGAGCAGTTCTTC
CATSGLDPEQFF
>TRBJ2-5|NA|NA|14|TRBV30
TGTGCCTGGAGTGTACTGGGGACTCCAGAGACCCAGTACTTC
CAWSVLGTPETQYF
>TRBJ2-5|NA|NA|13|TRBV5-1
TGCGCCAGCAGCCCGGGGCCAAAAGAGACCCAGTACTTC
CASSPGPKETQYF
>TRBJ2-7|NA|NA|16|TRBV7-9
TGTGCCAGCAGCTTAGGGGTCGGGGGTTTTTCCTACGAGCAGTACTTC
CASSLGVGGFSYEQYF
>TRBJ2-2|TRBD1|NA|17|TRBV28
TGTGCCAGCAGCCTCACTGACAGGGGTTCGAACACCGGGGAGCTGTTTTTT
CASSLTDRGSNTGELFF
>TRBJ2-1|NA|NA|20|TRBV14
TGTGCCAGCAGCCAAGACTACGCCGGAACCCGGACTTCACCCTACAATGAGCAGTTCTTC
CASSQDYAGTRTSPYNEQFF
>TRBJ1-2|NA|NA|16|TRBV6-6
TGTGCCAGCAGTTACGACCCCCAGGCAGGGGCAGACGGCTACACCTTC
CASSYDPQAGADGYTF
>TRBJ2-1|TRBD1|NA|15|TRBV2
TGTGCCAGCAGTGTAGGACAGGGGGGGTACAATGAGCAGTTCTTC
CASSVGQGGYNEQFF
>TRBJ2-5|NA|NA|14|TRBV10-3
TGTGCCATCAGTGAAGGGCAGGGGCGGGGGACCCAGTACTTC
CAISEGQGRGTQYF
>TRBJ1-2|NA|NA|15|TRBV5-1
TGCGCCAGCAGCTTGGGGGCAGGGACTAACTATGGCTACACCTTC
CASSLGAGTNYGYTF
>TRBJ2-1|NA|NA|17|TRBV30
TGTGCCTGGAGCCGGCGCCGGGGTAGAGGAGTGATGAGTGAGCAGTTCTTC
CAWSRRRGRGVMSEQFF
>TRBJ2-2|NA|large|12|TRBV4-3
TGCGCCAGCAGCCAGTCTGACGGGGAGCTGTTTTTT
CASSQSDGELFF
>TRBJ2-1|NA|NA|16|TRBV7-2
TGTGCCAGCAGCTTAGCTGCTAGCCTTAGCTACAATGAGCAGTTCTTC
CASSLAASLSYNEQFF
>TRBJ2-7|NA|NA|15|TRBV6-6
TGTGCCAGCAGCGCCCCTAGGCGGGACGCGTACGAGCAGTACTTC
CASSAPRRDAYEQYF
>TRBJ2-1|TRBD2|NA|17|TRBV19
TGTGCCAGTAGTACAGGACTAGCGGGAAGCCTCCGCGTTGAGCAGTTCTTC
CASSTGLAGSLRVEQFF
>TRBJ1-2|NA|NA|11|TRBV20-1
TGCAGTGCTATGGGGGACTATGGCTACACCTTC
CSAMGDYGYTF
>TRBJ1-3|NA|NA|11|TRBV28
TGTGCCAGCAGTTCAAGAAACACCATATATTTT
CASSSRNTIYF
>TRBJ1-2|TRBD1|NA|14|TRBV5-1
TGCGCCAGCAGCTTGACAGGGGATGACTATGGCTACACCTTC
CASSLTGDDYGYTF
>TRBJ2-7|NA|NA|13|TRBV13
TGTGCCAGCAGCTTGAGCGGCTCCTACGAGCAGTACTTC
CASSLSGSYEQYF
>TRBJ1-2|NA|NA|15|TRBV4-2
TGTGCCAGCAGCCAAGATCAGTCCTCGGTCTATGGCTACACCTTC
CASSQDQSSVYGYTF
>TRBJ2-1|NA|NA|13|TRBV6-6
TGTGCCAGCAGCCGTCTGGGGAGAGATGAGCAGTTCTTC
CASSRLGRDEQFF
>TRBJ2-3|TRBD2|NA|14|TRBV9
TGTGCCAGCAGCACCCGGACTAGCGCAGATACGCAGTATTTT
CASSTRTSADTQYF
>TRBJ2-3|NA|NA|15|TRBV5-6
TGTGCCAGCAGCTTGCCAGGATCGGCTTTACATACGCAGTATTTT
CASSLPGSALHTQYF
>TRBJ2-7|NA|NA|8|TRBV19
TGTGCCAGTTACGAGCAGTACTTC
CASYEQYF